The sequence of this T cell receptor beta chain was determined in a study of blood T cell repertoires in COVID-19. Study context: Researchers got acute and convalescent COVID-19 samples from the United States, Italy and Spain. T cells, B-cell-depleted T cells, or PBMCs supplied cDNA or gDNA.

Some clones are missing from TCRdb's copy, which holds only in-frame ones; the method was immunoSEQ multiplex PCR. Of around 160,000 clones in the sample, 81% are singletons; the top ten hold approximately 11%. The CDR3 spans 13 residues. CDR1 and CDR2 (germline): WSHSY, SAAADI. J gave up 5 bases and V 10 bases, and 4 bases lay outside the gene matches. The TCR originated in a man aged 55 to 70 with active or convalescent COVID-19. The V call is TRBV10-2, the J call TRBJ2-1; 11 positions match TRBD2. Material for sequencing was peripheral blood. CDR3 nucleotides: TGCGCCACCAGACTAGCGGGGAACAATGAGCAGTTCTTC. It is translated as CATRLAGNNEQFF.